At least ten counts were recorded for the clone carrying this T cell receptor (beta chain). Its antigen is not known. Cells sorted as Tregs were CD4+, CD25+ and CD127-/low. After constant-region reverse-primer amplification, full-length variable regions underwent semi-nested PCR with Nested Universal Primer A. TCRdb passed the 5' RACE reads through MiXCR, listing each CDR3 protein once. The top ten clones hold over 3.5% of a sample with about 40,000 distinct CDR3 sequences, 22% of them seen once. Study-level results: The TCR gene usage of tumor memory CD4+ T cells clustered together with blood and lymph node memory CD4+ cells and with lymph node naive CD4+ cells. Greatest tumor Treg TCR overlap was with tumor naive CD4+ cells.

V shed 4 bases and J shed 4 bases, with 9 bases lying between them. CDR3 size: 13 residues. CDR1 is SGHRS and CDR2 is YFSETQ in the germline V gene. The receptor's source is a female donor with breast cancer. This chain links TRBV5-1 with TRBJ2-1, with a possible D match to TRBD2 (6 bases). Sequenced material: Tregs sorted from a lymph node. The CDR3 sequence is CASSTGGYNEQFF. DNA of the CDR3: TGCGCCAGCAGCACCGGGGGTTACAATGAGCAGTTCTTC.